The 10 T cell receptor beta chains below were found in one sample sequenced in a study of T cells in Graves' hyperthyroidism and ophthalmopathy. It was RNA transcripts that yielded the amplified TCR beta CDR3 regions. A set of HTBI primers served as the primers for a first-round RT-PCR of the TCR CDR3. TCRdb redid the calling of the multiplex PCR reads with MiXCR, one entry per CDR3 protein. The table records roughly 570,000 distinct CDR3 sequences, 15% to 18% of them present only once. Specimen: blood. These receptor sequences come from a woman aged 30 to 39 with Graves' hyperthyroidism.

This chain links TRBV9 with TRBJ2-7, with TRBD2 matching 7 bases. V was clipped by 3 bases and J by 3 bases; unmatched bases: 9. CDR1 is SGDLS and CDR2 is YYNGEE in the germline V gene. There are 15 residues in the CDR3. CDR3 sequence (DNA): TGTGCCAGCAGCGCCCGGCGGGAGAATATCTACGAGCAGTACTTC. Amino acids: CASSARRENIYEQYF.

The chain is built from TRBV6-1 and TRBJ2-6; D is perhaps TRBD1 (5 bases). The germline V gene has CDR1 MNHNS and CDR2 SASEGT. The germline V and J ends were trimmed by 7 bases and 3 bases, with 10 bases remaining between them. The CDR3 contains 14 residues. This chain's CDR3 is CASTDSGGANVLTF. Written as DNA, the CDR3 is TGTGCCAGCACTGACAGTGGTGGGGCCAACGTCCTGACTTTC.

This clonotype was counted ten times or more. J is TRBJ2-5 and V is TRBV18, with D perhaps TRBD2 (6 bases). Germline assignment: CDR1 KGHSH and CDR2 LQKENI. Trimming removed 0 bases from V and 4 bases from J, with 9 bases in between. The CDR3 covers 14 residues. The CDR3 DNA sequence: TGTGCCAGCTCACCACCGGAGGGGAGAGAGACCCAGTACTTC. Its protein is CASSPPEGRETQYF.

This clonotype was counted between two and nine times. The CDR3 sequence is CSARQGAGGTEAFF. The CDR3 DNA reads TGCAGTGCTAGACAGGGGGCGGGGGGCACTGAAGCTTTCTTT. The genes are TRBV20-1 and TRBJ1-1; 8 bases are a match to TRBD1. Trimming cost V 2 bases and J 4 bases; bases outside gene matches: 6. Germline CDR1 and CDR2: DFQATT and SNEGSKA (reference sequence). The CDR3 loop spans 14 amino acids.

The chain has TRBV7-9 and TRBJ2-2, with TRBD2 as a possible D gene (5 bases). Per the germline V gene, CDR1 is SEHNR and CDR2 is FQNEAQ (reference sequence). CDR3 size: 15 residues. V was trimmed by 2 bases and J by 7 bases, leaving 14 bases between them. The CDR3 DNA reads as TGTGCCAGCAGCTTACACGGAGACTACGGCGGGGAGCTGTTTTTT. This encodes CASSLHGDYGGELFF.

Ten or more counts support this clonotype. The chain employs TRBV7-2 and TRBJ2-1; D remains unclear. Trimming stripped 0 bases from V and 8 bases from J, with 14 bases between. Germline V gives CDR1 SGHTA, CDR2 FQGNSA. The length of the CDR3 is 15 residues. CDR3 protein: CASSLAQARSYEQFF. For the CDR3, the DNA is TGTGCCAGCAGCTTAGCGCAGGCTAGAAGCTATGAGCAGTTCTTC.

This clonotype was seen many times. The chain combines TRBV2 with TRBJ2-1; 12 nucleotides align to TRBD1. The germline gives CDR1 SNHLY, CDR2 FYNNEI. V dropped 6 bases and J dropped 11; count of bases not matched to a gene: 8. The CDR3 runs to 14 residues. This CDR3 reads CASRSGTGGFKQFF. CDR3 bases: TGTGCCAGCAGATCCGGGACAGGGGGCTTTAAGCAGTTCTTC.

J is TRBJ2-7 and V is TRBV29-1; no clear D. CDR1 is SQVTM and CDR2 is ANQGSEA in the germline V gene. The CDR3 consists of 12 residues. V lost 0 bases and J lost 2, with 5 bases in between. In DNA, the CDR3 is TGCAGCGTTGAAGAGAGGCCCTACGAGCAGTACTTC. Residues: CSVEERPYEQYF.

J is TRBJ2-7 and V is TRBV10-3; 10 bases are shared with TRBD1. The CDR3 is 15 residues long. Germline values: CDR1 ENHRY, CDR2 SYGVKD. Trimming at V came to 8 bases and at J to 1 base, leaving 8 bases not matched to a gene. The DNA of the CDR3 is TGTGCCATCGGGGACAGGGGAAAGGAGTCCTACGAGCAGTACTTC. Protein: CAIGDRGKESYEQYF.

This clonotype was counted many times. The rearrangement uses TRBV28 and TRBJ1-1; D gene unclear. The CDR3 runs to 15 residues. The germline CDR1 and CDR2 sequences are MDHEN and SYDVKM. V was pared by 3 bases and J by 0 bases, with 11 bases between. The CDR3 spells CASSLPFIMNTEAFF. The CDR3, as DNA: TGTGCCAGCAGTTTGCCCTTCATAATGAACACTGAAGCTTTCTTT.